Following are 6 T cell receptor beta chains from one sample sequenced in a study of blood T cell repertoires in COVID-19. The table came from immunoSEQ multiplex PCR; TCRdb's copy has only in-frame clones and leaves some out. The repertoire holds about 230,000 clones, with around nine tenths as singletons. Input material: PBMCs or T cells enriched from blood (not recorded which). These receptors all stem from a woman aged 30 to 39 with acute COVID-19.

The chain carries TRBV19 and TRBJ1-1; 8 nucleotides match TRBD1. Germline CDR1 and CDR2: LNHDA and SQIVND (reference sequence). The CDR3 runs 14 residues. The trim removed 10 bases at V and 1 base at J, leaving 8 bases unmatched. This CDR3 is CATDYGQGNTEAFF. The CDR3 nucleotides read TGTGCCACTGATTATGGACAGGGGAACACTGAAGCTTTCTTT.

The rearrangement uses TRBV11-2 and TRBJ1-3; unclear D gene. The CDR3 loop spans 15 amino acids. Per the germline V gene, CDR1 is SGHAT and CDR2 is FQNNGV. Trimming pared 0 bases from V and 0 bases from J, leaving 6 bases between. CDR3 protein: CASSLDRSSGNTIYF. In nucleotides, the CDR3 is TGTGCCAGCAGCTTAGACCGTAGCTCTGGAAACACCATATATTTT.

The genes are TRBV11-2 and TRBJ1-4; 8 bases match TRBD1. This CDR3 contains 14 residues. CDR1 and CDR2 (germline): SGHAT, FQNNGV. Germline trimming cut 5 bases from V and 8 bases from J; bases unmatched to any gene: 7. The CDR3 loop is CASSRDRGWEKLFF. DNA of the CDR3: TGTGCCAGCAGCCGAGACAGGGGATGGGAAAAACTGTTTTTT.

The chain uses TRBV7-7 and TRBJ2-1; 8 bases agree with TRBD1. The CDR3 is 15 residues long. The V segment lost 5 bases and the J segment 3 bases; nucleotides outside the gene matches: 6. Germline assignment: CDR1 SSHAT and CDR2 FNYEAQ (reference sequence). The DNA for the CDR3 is TGTGCCAGCAGCCCGCAGGGGGCGGGCTACAATGAGCAGTTCTTC. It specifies CASSPQGAGYNEQFF.

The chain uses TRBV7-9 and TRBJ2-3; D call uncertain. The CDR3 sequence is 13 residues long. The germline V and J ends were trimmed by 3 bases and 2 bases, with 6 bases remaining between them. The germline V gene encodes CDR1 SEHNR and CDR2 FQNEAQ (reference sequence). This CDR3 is CASSFRDTDTQYF. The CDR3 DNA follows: TGTGCCAGCAGCTTCCGAGACACAGATACGCAGTATTTT.

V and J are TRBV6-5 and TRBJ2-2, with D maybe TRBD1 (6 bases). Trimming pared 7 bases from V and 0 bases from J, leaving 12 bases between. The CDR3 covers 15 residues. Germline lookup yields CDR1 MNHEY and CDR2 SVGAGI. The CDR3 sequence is CASTQKGANTGELFF. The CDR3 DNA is TGTGCCAGCACCCAGAAGGGGGCGAACACCGGGGAGCTGTTTTTT.